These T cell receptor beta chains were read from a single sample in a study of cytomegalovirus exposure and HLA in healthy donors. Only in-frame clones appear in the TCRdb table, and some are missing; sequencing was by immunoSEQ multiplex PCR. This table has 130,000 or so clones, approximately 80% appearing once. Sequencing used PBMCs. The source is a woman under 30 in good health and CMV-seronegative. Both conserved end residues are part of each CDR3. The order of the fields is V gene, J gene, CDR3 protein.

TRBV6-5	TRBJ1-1	CASSYPPGVTEAFF
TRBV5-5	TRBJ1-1	CASSLEVANTEAFF
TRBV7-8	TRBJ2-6	CASSLRRDSGANGLTF
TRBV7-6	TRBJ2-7	CASSPRRGNYEQYF
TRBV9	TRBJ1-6	CASSVDRVKGSPLHF
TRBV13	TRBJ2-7	CASSPLGQGRDEQYF
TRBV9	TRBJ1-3	CASSVATGSGNTIYF
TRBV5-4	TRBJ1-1	CASSLGHSQTEAFF
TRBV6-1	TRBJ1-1	CASRDAGGLNTEAFF
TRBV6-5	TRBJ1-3	CASSRHISGNTIYF
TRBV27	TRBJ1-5	CASKTGGQPQHF
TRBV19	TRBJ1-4	CASSIRSPGQGWELFF
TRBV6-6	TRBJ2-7	CASSAGTPPEQYF
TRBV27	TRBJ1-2	CASSRDRGHGYTF
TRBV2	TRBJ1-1	CASSGQENTEAFF
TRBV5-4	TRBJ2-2	CASSLGRGSNTGELFF
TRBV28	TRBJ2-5	CASSGRTGVVETQYF
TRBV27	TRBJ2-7	CATRRTGVYEQYF
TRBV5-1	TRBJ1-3	CASSLDAVSGNTIYF
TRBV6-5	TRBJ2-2	CASSEYRATGELFF
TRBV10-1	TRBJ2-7	CASSETGTGVYEQYF
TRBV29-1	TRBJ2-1	CSVDRQGLNEQFF
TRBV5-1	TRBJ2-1	CASSRGLADHNEQFF
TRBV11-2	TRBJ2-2	CASSFGGGKTGELFF
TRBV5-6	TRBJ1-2	CASSLVRDRVSYGYTF
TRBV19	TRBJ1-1	CASSIAGNRGLGGDTEAFF
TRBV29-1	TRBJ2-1	CSVRPTSVQFF
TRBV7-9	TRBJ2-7	CASSLVNYEQYF
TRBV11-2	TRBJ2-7	CASSSNAYEQYF
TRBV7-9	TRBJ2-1	CASSLGDRGNEQFF
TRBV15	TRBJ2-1	CATSRPKPVNEQFF
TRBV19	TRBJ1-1	CASSRRQLEAFF
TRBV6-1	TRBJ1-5	CASSDPHPGHF
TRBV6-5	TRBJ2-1	CASSYEGTSYNEQFF
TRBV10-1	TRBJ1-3	CASSESGTGNTIYF
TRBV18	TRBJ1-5	CASSRGGYQPQHF
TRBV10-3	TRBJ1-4	CAISVSGGWSNEKLFF
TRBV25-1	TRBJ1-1	CASSETLVRNTEAFF
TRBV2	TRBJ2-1	CASSLSSSYNEQFF
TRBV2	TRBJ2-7	CASSESALQYF
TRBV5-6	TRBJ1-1	CASSLYLGSTEAFF
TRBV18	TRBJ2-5	CASSPPQGLPQETQYF